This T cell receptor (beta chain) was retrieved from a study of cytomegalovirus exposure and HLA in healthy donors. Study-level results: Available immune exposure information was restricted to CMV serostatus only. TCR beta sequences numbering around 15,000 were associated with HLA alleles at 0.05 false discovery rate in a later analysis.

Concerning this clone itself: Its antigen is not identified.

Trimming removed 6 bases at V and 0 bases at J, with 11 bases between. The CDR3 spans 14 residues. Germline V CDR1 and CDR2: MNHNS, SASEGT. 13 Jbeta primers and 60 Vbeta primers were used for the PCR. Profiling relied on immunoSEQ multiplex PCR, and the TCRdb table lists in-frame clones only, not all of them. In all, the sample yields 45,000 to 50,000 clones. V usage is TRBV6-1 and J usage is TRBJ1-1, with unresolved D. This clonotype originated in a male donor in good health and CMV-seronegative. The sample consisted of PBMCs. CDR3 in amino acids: CASREYPLNTEAFF. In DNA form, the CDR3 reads TGTGCCAGCAGGGAGTACCCACTGAACACTGAAGCTTTCTTT.